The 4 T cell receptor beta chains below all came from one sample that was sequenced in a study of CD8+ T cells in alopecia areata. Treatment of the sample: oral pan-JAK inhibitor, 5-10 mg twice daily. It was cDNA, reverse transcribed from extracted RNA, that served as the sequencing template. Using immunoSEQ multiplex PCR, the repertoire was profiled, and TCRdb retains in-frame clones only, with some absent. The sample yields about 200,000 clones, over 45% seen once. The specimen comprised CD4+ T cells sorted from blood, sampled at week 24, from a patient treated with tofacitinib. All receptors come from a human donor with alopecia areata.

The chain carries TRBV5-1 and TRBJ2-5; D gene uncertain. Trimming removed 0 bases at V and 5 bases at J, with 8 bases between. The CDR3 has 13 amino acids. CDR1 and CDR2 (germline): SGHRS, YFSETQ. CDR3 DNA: TGCGCCAGCAGCTTGGACCGTAGTGAGACCCAGTACTTC. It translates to CASSLDRSETQYF.

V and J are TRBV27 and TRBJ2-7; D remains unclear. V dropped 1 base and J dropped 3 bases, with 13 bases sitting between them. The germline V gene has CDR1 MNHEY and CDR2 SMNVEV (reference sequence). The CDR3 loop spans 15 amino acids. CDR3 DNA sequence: TGTGCCAGCAGTTTATGGTTCCTCTTTTACTACGAGCAGTACTTC. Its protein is CASSLWFLFYYEQYF.

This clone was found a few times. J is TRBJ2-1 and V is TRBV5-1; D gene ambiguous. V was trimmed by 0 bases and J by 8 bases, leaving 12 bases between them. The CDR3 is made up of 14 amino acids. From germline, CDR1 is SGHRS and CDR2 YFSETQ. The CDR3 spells CASSLGASDDEQFF. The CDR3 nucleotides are TGCGCCAGCAGCTTGGGGGCCTCCGACGATGAGCAGTTCTTC.

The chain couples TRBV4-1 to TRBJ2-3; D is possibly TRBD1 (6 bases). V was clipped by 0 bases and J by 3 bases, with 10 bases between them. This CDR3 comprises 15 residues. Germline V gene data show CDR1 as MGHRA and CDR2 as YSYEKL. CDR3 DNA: TGCGCCAGCAGCCAAGAATGGCAGGGGACAGATACGCAGTATTTT. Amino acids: CASSQEWQGTDTQYF.